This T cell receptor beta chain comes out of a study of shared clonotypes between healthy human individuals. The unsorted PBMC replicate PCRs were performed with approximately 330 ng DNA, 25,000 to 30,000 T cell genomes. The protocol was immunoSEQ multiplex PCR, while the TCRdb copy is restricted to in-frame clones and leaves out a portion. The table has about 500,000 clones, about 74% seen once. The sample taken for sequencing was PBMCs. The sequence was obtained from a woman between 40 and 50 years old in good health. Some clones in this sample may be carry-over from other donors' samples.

The CDR3 coding sequence is TGTGCCAGCAGCCTTGGCGGGAGGGGCGAGCAGTACTTC. This sequence encodes CASSLGGRGEQYF. The rearrangement uses TRBV5-6 and TRBJ2-7; 9 nucleotides align to TRBD2. CDR1 is SGHDT and CDR2 is YYEEEE in the germline V gene. The CDR3 runs to 13 residues. V dropped 4 bases and J dropped 6; count of bases not matched to a gene: 5. The whole variable domain, filled in from reference TRBV5-6 and TRBJ2-7, reads DAGVTQSPTHLIKTRGQQVTLRCSPKSGHDTVSWYQQALGQGPQFIFQYYEEEERQRGNFPDRFSGHQFPNYSSELNVNALLLGDSALYLCASSLGGRGEQYFGPGTRLTVT.